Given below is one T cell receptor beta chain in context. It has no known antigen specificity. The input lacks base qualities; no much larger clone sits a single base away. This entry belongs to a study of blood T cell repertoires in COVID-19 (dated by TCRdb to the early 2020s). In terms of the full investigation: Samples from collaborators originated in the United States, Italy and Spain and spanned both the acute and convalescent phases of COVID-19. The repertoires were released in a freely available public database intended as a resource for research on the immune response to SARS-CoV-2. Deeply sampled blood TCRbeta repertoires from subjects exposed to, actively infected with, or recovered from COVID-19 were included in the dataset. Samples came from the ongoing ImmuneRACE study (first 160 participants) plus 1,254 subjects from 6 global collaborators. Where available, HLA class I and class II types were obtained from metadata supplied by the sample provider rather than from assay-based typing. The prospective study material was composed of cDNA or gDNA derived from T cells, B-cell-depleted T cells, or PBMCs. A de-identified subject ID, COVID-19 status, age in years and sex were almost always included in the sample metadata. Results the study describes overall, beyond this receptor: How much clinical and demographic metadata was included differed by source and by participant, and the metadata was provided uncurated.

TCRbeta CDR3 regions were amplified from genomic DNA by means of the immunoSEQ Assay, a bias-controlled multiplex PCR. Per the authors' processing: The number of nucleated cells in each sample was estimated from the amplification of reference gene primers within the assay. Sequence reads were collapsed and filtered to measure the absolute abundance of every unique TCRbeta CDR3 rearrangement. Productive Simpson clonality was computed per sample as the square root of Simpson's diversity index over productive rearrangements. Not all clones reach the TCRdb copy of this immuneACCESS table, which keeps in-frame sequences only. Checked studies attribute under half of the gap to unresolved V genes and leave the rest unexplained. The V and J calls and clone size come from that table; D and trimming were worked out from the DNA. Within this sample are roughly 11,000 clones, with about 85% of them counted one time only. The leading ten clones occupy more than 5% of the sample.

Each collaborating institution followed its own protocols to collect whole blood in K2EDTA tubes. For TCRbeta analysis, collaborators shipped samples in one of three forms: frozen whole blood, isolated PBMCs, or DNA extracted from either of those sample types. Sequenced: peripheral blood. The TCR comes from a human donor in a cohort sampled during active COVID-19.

The CDR3 region: CASRSDRSNQPQHF. The DNA is as follows: TGTGCCAGCAGGAGCGACAGGAGCAATCAGCCCCAGCATTTT. The chain was built from TRBV6-5 and TRBJ1-5; the D region possibly corresponds to TRBD1 (6 bases align). The germline V gene provides CDR1 MNHEY and CDR2 SVGAGI. The CDR3 numbers 14 residues from cysteine through phenylalanine. Only the CDR3 DNA is retained, 42 bases long and in frame from the first base. V loses 6 bases of germline sequence and J loses 1 base, and the interval between the two ends is 10 bases.